Below, 4 T cell receptor beta chains from the same sample are listed, as sequenced in a study of blood T cells in healthy people across ages. The use of a sample-barcoded 5' primer and a J-beta primer mix characterized a second PCR of about 7 to 12 cycles. TCRdb re-called the 5' RACE reads through MiXCR, storing one row per CDR3 protein. The sample has 1.4 million or so distinct CDR3 sequences, under 55% seen once; the top ten hold 4%. The sequenced material came from blood. These receptors were collected from a woman aged 18-29 years in good health.

V and J are TRBV6-5 and TRBJ2-2, with 8 bases that match TRBD2. This CDR3 spans 16 amino acids. The germline V gene has CDR1 MNHEY and CDR2 SVGAGI. V lost 6 bases and J lost 5; bases outside the gene matches: 11. The CDR3 protein is CASRPGLGVGTGELFF. Written as DNA, the CDR3 is TGTGCCAGCAGGCCGGGACTAGGGGTCGGGACCGGGGAGCTGTTTTTT.

This clonotype was picked up a small number of times. The chain is built from TRBV4-3 and TRBJ2-3, with D possibly matching TRBD2 (7 bases). Germline V CDR1 and CDR2: LGHNA, YSLEER. With 0 bases removed from V and 5 bases from J, the gap between germline ends came to 21 bases. The CDR3 sequence is 18 residues long. CDR3 region: CASSQDLGGAGQIDTQYF. CDR3 sequence (DNA): TGCGCCAGCAGCCAAGATCTTGGGGGGGCCGGGCAGATAGATACGCAGTATTTT.

A few counts support this clonotype. This chain links TRBV7-2 with TRBJ1-2, with 7 bases aligning to TRBD1. The V segment lost 5 bases and the J segment 0 bases; nucleotides outside the gene matches: 9. From germline, CDR1 is SGHTA and CDR2 FQGNSA. This CDR3 spans 16 amino acids. CDR3 in amino acids: CASSHRRGAANYGYTF. DNA of the CDR3: TGTGCCAGCAGCCATCGCAGGGGGGCAGCTAACTATGGCTACACCTTC.

The V and J genes are TRBV18 and TRBJ2-5; no reliable D call. Germline V gives CDR1 KGHSH, CDR2 LQKENI. This CDR3 is 15 amino acids long. V was trimmed by 6 bases and J by 11 bases, leaving 25 bases between them. The CDR3 loop reads CASSTSQYWYNEQYF. The DNA of the CDR3 is TGTGCCAGCTCCACCAGCCAGTACTGGTACAATGAGCAGTACTTC.